These 8 T cell receptor beta chains originate from one sample sequenced in a study of T cells in Graves' hyperthyroidism and ophthalmopathy. The TCR beta CDR3 regions underwent amplification using RNA transcripts as the source. The study used the HTBI primer set for a first-round RT-PCR of the TCR CDR3. TCRdb called the multiplex PCR reads again in MiXCR, with one record for every CDR3 protein. The sample consists of nearly 600,000 distinct CDR3 sequences, about 15% of them appearing once. The sequencing input was blood. These receptors were collected from a woman aged 25 to 39 with Graves' hyperthyroidism that later progressed to Graves' ophthalmopathy.

This clonotype was picked up many times. The J gene is TRBJ1-1, the V gene TRBV20-1, with unresolved D. This CDR3 is 15 amino acids long. Germline CDR1 reads DFQATT; CDR2 reads SNEGSKA (reference sequence). Trimming removed 3 bases at V and 1 base at J, with 15 bases between. The CDR3 loop is CSASPSQAGNTEAFF. CDR3 sequence (DNA): TGCAGTGCTAGCCCCTCCCAGGCGGGGAACACTGAAGCTTTCTTT.

This clonotype came up a few times. V usage is TRBV27 and J usage is TRBJ2-7; D remains unclear. The CDR3 is 13 residues long. V gave up 1 base and J gave up 2 bases, with 6 bases separating them. Germline assignment: CDR1 MNHEY and CDR2 SMNVEV (reference sequence). CDR3 amino acids: CASSLFATYEQYF. CDR3 in DNA: TGTGCCAGCAGTTTATTTGCCACCTACGAGCAGTACTTC.

This clonotype has a handful of counts. V is TRBV10-1 and J is TRBJ1-1; D may be TRBD1 (6 bases). This CDR3 has 15 amino acids. V dropped 7 bases and J dropped 3 bases, with 18 bases sitting between them. Germline V gene lookup returns CDR1 WNHNN and CDR2 SYGVQD (reference sequence). The CDR3 DNA reads TGCGCCAGCAAATTCCCGGACAGCTTTCACACTGAAGCTTTCTTT. Protein sequence: CASKFPDSFHTEAFF.

At least ten counts were recorded for this clonotype. V gene TRBV2 combines with J gene TRBJ1-1, with 7 positions matching TRBD1. V dropped 7 bases and J dropped 4; count of bases not matched to a gene: 9. Germline V CDR1 and CDR2: SNHLY, FYNNEI. The CDR3 sequence is 14 residues long. Here the CDR3 reads CASTVGGEGTEAFF. The CDR3 nucleotides read TGTGCCAGCACCGTAGGGGGCGAGGGCACTGAAGCTTTCTTT.

This clonotype was recorded many times. The chain uses TRBV12-3 or TRBV12-4 and TRBJ2-1, with 11 bases that match TRBD2. The CDR3 consists of 15 residues. V was clipped by 6 bases and J by 6 bases; unmatched bases: 7. The CDR3 region has the DNA TGTGCCAGCAGCCTCGGGACTAGCGGAATCAATGAGCAGTTCTTC. This encodes CASSLGTSGINEQFF.

This clonotype was detected many times. The chain carries TRBV11-3 and TRBJ2-3, with 12 positions matching TRBD2. Germline trimming cut 1 base from V and 3 bases from J; bases unmatched to any gene: 14. Per germline, CDR1 SGHNT and CDR2 YENEEA. The CDR3 sequence is 20 residues long. In DNA form, the CDR3 reads TGTGCCAGCAGCTTAGCTGGCAGGTTGATGACTAGCGGGAGAACAGATACGCAGTATTTT. Protein product: CASSLAGRLMTSGRTDTQYF.

Many counts were recorded for this clonotype. V usage is TRBV20-1 and J usage is TRBJ1-1; D not certain. Germline V lookup: CDR1 DFQATT, CDR2 SNEGSKA (reference sequence). This CDR3 has 14 residues. Trimming pared 5 bases from V and 3 bases from J, leaving 16 bases between. CDR3 amino acids: CSASRSFEDTEAFF. In nucleotides, the CDR3 is TGCAGTGCTTCGCGGTCCTTTGAGGACACTGAAGCTTTCTTT.

This clonotype has just a few counts. The chain has TRBV19 and TRBJ2-7; no definite D call. Germline loops: CDR1 LNHDA, CDR2 SQIVND (reference sequence). This CDR3 spans 14 amino acids. Deletions cut 3 bases from V and 0 bases from J, with 9 bases between. The CDR3, as DNA: TGTGCCAGTAGTATCTTTGGCAGCTCCTACGAGCAGTACTTC. This codes for CASSIFGSSYEQYF.